The 14 T cell receptor beta chains below come from one sample, sequenced in a study of cytomegalovirus exposure and HLA in healthy donors. The PCR contained 60 Vbeta and 13 Jbeta primers. Libraries were prepared by immunoSEQ multiplex PCR; TCRdb keeps only in-frame clonotypes and omits some of them. The table includes around 92,000 clones, more than 75% detected once. The sample consisted of PBMCs. Source of these receptors: a man younger than 30 in good health and CMV-seronegative.

The rearrangement links TRBV11-2 to TRBJ1-1; 7 bases fit TRBD1. Unmatched junction bases numbered 4, after V lost 4 bases and J lost 5 bases. The CDR3 is 13 residues long. Germline assignment: CDR1 SGHAT and CDR2 FQNNGV. This CDR3 is CASSSVTGTEAFF. The CDR3 DNA is TGTGCCAGCAGCTCGGTGACAGGGACTGAAGCTTTCTTT.

The CDR3 loop reads CASSWTGRGETQYF. CDR3 nucleotide sequence: TGTGCCAGTAGTTGGACAGGGAGAGGGGAGACCCAGTACTTC. The chain combines TRBV19 with TRBJ2-5; 8 bases are a match to TRBD1. Looked up from germline, CDR1 is LNHDA and CDR2 is SQIVND (reference sequence). The CDR3 sequence is 14 residues long. V lost 5 bases to trimming and J lost 5 bases; unmatched junction nucleotides: 7.

The chain links TRBV19 to TRBJ1-2; D gene ambiguous. The CDR3 runs 13 residues. Germline V lookup: CDR1 LNHDA, CDR2 SQIVND (reference sequence). Trimming pared 0 bases from V and 3 bases from J, leaving 5 bases between. CDR3 nucleotides: TGTGCCAGTAGTATAGATATTTACTATGGCTACACCTTC. Protein: CASSIDIYYGYTF.

The V gene is TRBV5-4, the J gene TRBJ2-2; D not resolved. With 1 base removed from V and 1 base from J, the gap between germline ends came to 5 bases. This CDR3 is 14 amino acids long. The germline gives CDR1 SGHNT, CDR2 YYREEE (reference sequence). This CDR3 reads CASSLYLNTGELFF. CDR3 nucleotides: TGTGCCAGCAGCTTGTACTTGAACACCGGGGAGCTGTTTTTT.

The J gene is TRBJ2-7, the V gene TRBV6-6; D remains ambiguous. Per germline, CDR1 MNHNY and CDR2 SVGAGI (reference sequence). The CDR3 loop spans 8 amino acids. CDR3: CASSYPIV. DNA for the CDR3: TGTGCCAGCAGTTACCCGATAGTC.

This chain connects TRBV7-6 to TRBJ2-7, with TRBD1 matching 9 bases. The germline CDR1 and CDR2 sequences are SGHVS and FNYEAQ. J gave up 2 bases and V 0 bases, and 11 bases lay outside the gene matches. This CDR3 is 18 amino acids long. The CDR3 here is CASSLASTGGNPPYEQYF. The DNA of the CDR3 is TGTGCCAGCAGCTTAGCCTCAACAGGGGGCAACCCCCCCTACGAGCAGTACTTC.

V is TRBV21-1 and J is TRBJ1-5; the DNA was not compared with TRBD1, the D call given in the table. TRBV21-1 is tagged as a pseudogene. The CDR3 covers 15 residues. CDR3 coding DNA: TGTGCCAGCAGCAAACGGACAGTCGGCAATCAGCCCCAGCATTTT. Translated: CASSKRTVGNQPQHF.

The rearrangement links TRBV30 to TRBJ1-1, with D tentatively TRBD1 (6 bases). The germline V gene has CDR1 GTSNPN and CDR2 SVGIG (reference sequence). The V and J ends lost 2 bases and 11 bases respectively, with 15 bases between them. The length of the CDR3 is 12 residues. The CDR3 here is CAWSLTRGRAFF. DNA for the CDR3: TGTGCCTGGAGTTTAACCAGGGGAAGGGCTTTCTTT.

To note about this clone: Mismatch with germline at one junction end may stem from a read error. This sequence joins TRBV7-9 and TRBJ1-1; unclear D gene. The CDR3 is 14 amino acids. CDR1 and CDR2 (germline): SEHNR, FQNEAQ (reference sequence). The DNA for the CDR3 is TGTTCCAGCGGTCATCCCGCGGGTGGCACTGAAGCTTTCTTT. Its translation is CSSGHPAGGTEAFF.

V is TRBV6-4 and J is TRBJ2-3, with 10 bases that match TRBD2. There are 15 residues in the CDR3. V shed 3 bases, J shed 5 bases, and the junction held 5 bases outside the gene matches. Germline CDR1 reads MRHNA; CDR2 reads SNTAGT. CDR3 coding DNA: TGTGCCAGCAGTGAGAGAGCGGGGGGGGAAGATACGCAGTATTTT. Its protein product is CASSERAGGEDTQYF.

The V gene is TRBV6-6, the J gene TRBJ1-2; 10 bases agree with TRBD1. V gave up 8 bases and J gave up 6 bases; unmatched junction bases: 9. The germline V gene has CDR1 MNHNY and CDR2 SVGAGI (reference sequence). This CDR3 contains 14 residues. Here the CDR3 DNA reads TGTGCCAGCGGATTTGACAGGGGGCCTGATGGCTACACCTTC. Its translation: CASGFDRGPDGYTF.

This clone has a handful of counts. This chain uses TRBV19 with TRBJ1-1, with D tentatively TRBD1 (5 bases). The germline V gene encodes CDR1 LNHDA and CDR2 SQIVND (reference sequence). The ends were cut back, 3 bases at V and 5 bases at J, with 13 bases in the middle. There are 14 residues in the CDR3. The CDR3 here is CASSINWRGTEAFF. The CDR3 bases are TGTGCCAGTAGTATCAACTGGAGGGGAACTGAAGCTTTCTTT.

The gene calls are TRBV25-1 and TRBJ1-1; 7 nucleotides agree with TRBD1. Germline assignment: CDR1 MGHDK and CDR2 SYGVNS. This CDR3 comprises 14 residues. Germline trimming cut 6 bases from V and 0 bases from J; bases unmatched to any gene: 4. The DNA for the CDR3 is TGTGCCAGCAGGAACAGGGGCTTGAACACTGAAGCTTTCTTT. Encoded protein: CASRNRGLNTEAFF.

The genes are TRBV6-1 and TRBJ1-5; TRBD1 might be the D (6 bases). The CDR3 has 14 amino acids. V was trimmed by 7 bases and J by 1 base, leaving 11 bases between them. CDR1 and CDR2 (germline): MNHNS, SASEGT. The CDR3 region is CASITGYSNQPQHF. In DNA form, the CDR3 reads TGTGCCAGCATTACAGGGTACAGCAATCAGCCCCAGCATTTT.